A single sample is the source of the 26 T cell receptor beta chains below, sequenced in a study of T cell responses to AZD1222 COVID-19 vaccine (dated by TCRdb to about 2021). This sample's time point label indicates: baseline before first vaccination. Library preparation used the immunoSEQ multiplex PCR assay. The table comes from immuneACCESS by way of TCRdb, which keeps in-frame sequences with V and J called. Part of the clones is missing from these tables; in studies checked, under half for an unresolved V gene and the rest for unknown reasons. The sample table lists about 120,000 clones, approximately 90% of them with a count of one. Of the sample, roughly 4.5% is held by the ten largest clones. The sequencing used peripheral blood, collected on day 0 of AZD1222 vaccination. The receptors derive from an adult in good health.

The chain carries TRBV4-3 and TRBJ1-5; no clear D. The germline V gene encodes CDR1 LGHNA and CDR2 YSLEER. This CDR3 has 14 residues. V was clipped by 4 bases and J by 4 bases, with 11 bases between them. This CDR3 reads CASSPIGRNQPQHF. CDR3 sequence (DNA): TGCGCCAGCAGCCCAATTGGGCGGAATCAGCCCCAGCATTTT.

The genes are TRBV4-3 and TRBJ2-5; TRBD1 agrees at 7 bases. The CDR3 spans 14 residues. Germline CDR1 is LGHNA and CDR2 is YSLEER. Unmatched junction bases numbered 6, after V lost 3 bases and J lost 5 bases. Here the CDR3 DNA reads TGCGCCAGCAGCCAGCAGGGGGTTCGGGAGACCCAGTACTTC. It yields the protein CASSQQGVRETQYF.

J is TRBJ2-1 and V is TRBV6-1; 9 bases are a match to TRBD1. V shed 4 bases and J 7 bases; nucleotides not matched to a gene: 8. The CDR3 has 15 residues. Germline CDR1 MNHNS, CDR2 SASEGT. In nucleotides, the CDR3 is TGTGCCAGCAGTGGAGCGGGACAGGGTAAGAATGAGCAGTTCTTC. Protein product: CASSGAGQGKNEQFF.

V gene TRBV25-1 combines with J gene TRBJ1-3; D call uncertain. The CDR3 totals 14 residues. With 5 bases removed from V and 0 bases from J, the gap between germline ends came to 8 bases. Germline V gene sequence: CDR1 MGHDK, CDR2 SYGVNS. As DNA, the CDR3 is TGTGCCAGCAGTAACCTTGACTCTGGAAACACCATATATTTT. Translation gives CASSNLDSGNTIYF.

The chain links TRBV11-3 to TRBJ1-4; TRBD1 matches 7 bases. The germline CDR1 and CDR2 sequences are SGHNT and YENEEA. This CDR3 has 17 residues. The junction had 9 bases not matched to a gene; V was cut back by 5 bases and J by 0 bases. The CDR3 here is CASSAPGQSATNEKLFF. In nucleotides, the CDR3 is TGTGCCAGCAGCGCTCCGGGACAGTCCGCAACTAATGAAAAACTGTTTTTT.

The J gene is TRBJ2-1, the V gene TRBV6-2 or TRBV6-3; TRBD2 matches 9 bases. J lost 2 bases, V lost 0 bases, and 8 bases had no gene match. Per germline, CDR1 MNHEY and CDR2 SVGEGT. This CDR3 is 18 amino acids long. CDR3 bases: TGTGCCAGCAGTTACTCTTTTCGCGGCGGGGGGGCCTACAATGAGCAGTTCTTC. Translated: CASSYSFRGGGAYNEQFF.

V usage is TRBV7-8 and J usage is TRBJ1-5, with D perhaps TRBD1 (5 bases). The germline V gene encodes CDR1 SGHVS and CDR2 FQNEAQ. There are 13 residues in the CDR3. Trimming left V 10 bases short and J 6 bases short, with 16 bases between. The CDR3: CATALRGSQPQHF. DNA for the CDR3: TGTGCCACCGCTCTTCGGGGGAGTCAGCCCCAGCATTTT.

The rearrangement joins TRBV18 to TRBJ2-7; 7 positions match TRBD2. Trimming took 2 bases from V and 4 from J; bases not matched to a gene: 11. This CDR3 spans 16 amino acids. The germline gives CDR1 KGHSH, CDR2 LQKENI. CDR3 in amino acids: CASSPRSGGSPYEQYF. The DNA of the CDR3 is TGTGCCAGCTCACCAAGGTCCGGGGGGTCCCCTTACGAGCAGTACTTC.

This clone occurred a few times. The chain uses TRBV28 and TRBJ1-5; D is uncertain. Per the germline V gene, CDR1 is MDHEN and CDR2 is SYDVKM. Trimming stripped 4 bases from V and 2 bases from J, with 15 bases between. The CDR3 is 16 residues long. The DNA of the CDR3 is TGTGCCAGCAGTTCCCGTCAGTTTCGAGGCAATCAGCCCCAGCATTTT. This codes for CASSSRQFRGNQPQHF.

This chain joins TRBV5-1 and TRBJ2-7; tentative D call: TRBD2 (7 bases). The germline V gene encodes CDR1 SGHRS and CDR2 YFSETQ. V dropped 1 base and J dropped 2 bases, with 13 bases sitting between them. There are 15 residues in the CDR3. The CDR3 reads CASSLLGGLTYEQYF. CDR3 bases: TGCGCCAGCAGCTTGCTCGGGGGGCTTACCTACGAGCAGTACTTC. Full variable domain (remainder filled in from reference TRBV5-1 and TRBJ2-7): KAGVTQTPRYLIKTRGQQVTLSCSPISGHRSVSWYQQTPGQGLQFLFEYFSETQRNKGNFPGRFSGRQFSNSRSEMNVSTLELGDSALYLCASSLLGGLTYEQYFGPGTRLTVT.

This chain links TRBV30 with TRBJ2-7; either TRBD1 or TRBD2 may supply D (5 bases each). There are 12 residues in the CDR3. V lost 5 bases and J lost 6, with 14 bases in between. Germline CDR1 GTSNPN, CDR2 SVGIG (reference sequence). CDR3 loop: CAWGDVLGEQYF. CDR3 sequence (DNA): TGTGCCTGGGGGGACGTTCTCGGCGAGCAGTACTTC.

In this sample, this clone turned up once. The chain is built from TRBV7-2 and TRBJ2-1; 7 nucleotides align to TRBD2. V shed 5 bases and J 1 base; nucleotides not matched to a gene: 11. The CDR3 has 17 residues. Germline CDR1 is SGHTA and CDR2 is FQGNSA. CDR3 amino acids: CASSPHVGGLSYNEQFF. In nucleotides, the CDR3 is TGTGCCAGCAGCCCTCACGTGGGAGGGCTATCCTACAATGAGCAGTTCTTC.

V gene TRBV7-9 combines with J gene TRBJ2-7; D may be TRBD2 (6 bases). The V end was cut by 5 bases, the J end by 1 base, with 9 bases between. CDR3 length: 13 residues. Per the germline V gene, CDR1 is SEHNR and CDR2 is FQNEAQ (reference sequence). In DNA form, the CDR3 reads TGTGCCAGCAGCCGACGGGAGTCCTACGAGCAGTACTTC. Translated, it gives CASSRRESYEQYF. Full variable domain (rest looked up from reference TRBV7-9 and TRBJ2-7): DTGVSQNPRHKITKRGQNVTFRCDPISEHNRLYWYRQTLGQGPEFLTYFQNEAQLEKSRLLSDRFSAERPKGSFSTLEIQRTEQGDSAMYLCASSRRESYEQYFGPGTRLTVT.

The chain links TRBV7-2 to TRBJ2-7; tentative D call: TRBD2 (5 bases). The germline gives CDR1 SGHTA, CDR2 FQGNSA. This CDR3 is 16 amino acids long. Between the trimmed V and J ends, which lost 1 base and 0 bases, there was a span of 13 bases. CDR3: CASSLGSSGSSYEQYF. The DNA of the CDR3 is TGTGCCAGCAGCTTAGGTAGTTCGGGGAGCTCCTACGAGCAGTACTTC.

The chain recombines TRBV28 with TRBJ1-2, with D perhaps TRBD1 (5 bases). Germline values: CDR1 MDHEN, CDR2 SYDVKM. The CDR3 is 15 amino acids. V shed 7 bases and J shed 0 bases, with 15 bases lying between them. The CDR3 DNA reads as TGTGCCAGCACCACCCGGGGGAATGCTAACTATGGCTACACCTTC. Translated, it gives CASTTRGNANYGYTF.

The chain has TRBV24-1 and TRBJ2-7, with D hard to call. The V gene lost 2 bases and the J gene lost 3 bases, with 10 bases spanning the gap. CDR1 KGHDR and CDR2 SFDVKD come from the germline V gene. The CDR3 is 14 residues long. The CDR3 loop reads CATSDSGSNYEQYF. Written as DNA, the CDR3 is TGTGCCACCAGTGATTCAGGCAGTAACTACGAGCAGTACTTC.

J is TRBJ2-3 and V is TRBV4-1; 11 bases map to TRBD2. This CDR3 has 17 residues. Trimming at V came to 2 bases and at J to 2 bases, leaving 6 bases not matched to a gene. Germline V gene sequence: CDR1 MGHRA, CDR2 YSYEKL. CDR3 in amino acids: CASSQISGGVYTDTQYF. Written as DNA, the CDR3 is TGCGCCAGCAGCCAAATTAGCGGGGGGGTATACACAGATACGCAGTATTTT.

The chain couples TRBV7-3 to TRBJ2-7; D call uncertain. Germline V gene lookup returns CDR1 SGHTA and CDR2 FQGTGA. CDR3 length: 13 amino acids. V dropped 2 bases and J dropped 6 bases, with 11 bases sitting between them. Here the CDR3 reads CASSLGWVGEQYF. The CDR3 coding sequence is TGTGCCAGCAGCTTAGGGTGGGTAGGCGAGCAGTACTTC.

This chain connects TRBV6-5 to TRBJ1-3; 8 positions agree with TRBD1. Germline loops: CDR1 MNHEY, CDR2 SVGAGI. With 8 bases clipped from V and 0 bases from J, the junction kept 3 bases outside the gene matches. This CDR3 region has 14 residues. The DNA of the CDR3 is TGTGCCAGCGGTACAGGGGGCTCTGGAAACACCATATATTTT. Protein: CASGTGGSGNTIYF.

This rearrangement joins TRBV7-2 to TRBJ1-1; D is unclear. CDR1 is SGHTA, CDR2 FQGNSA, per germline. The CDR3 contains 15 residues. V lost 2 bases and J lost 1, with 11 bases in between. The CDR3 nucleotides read TGTGCCAGCAGCTTATTTCGGACGGGGAACACTGAAGCTTTCTTT. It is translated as CASSLFRTGNTEAFF.

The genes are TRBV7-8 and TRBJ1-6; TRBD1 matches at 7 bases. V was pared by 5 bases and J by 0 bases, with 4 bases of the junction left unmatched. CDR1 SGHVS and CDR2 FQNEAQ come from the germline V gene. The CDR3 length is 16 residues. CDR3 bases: TGTGCCAGCAGCACACAGGGGAGCTCCTATAATTCACCCCTCCACTTT. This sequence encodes CASSTQGSSYNSPLHF.

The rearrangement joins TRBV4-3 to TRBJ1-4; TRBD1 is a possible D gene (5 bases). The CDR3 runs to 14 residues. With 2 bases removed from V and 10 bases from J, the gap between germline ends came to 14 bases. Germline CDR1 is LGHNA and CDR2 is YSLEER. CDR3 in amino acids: CASSQTDTGVKLFF. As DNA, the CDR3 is TGCGCCAGCAGCCAAACCGATACAGGTGTAAAACTGTTTTTT.

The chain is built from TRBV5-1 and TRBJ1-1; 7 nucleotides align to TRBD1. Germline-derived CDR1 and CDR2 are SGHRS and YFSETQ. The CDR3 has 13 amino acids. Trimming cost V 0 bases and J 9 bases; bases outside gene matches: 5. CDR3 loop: CASSLDRGLQAFF. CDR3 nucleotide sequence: TGCGCCAGCAGCTTGGATAGGGGGCTTCAAGCTTTCTTT.

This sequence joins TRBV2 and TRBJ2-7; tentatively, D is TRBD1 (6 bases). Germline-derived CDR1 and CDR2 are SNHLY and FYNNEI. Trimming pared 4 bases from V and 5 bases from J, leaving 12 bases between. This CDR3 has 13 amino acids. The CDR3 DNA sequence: TGTGCCAGCAGTGTGGACAGTGCGGACGAGCAGTACTTC. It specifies CASSVDSADEQYF.

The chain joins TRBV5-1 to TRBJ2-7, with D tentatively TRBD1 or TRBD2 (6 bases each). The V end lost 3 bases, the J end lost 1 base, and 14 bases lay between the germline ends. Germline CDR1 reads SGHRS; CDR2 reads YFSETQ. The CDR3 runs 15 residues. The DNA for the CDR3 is TGCGCCAGCAGCTCCGCCCCGGGGGCTTCCTACGAGCAGTACTTC. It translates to CASSSAPGASYEQYF.

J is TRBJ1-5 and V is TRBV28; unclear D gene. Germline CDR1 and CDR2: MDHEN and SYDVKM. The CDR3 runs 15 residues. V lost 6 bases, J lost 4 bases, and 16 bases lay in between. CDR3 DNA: TGTGCCAGCAGCTTCTACCCGGGTCTTAATCAGCCCCAGCATTTT. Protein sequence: CASSFYPGLNQPQHF.